This TCR beta chain derives from a study of technical replicates of blood from a few donors. CDR1 and CDR2 (germline): KGHSH, LQKENI. CDR3 length: 16 amino acids. Between the trimmed V and J ends, which lost 3 bases and 0 bases, there was a span of 13 bases. Measured with immunoSEQ multiplex PCR; TCRdb has only the in-frame clones, and not every one. The sample includes about 12,000 clones, 85% to 95% seen only once; the top ten take 6.3%. The receptor was isolated from a human donor in good health. The chain has TRBV18 and TRBJ2-3, with a tentative D call TRBD1 (6 bases). Sequencing was performed on PBMCs. CDR3 in DNA: TGTGCCAGCTCACCCACCCCAGGACAGAGCACAGATACGCAGTATTTT. Translation gives CASSPTPGQSTDTQYF.